This is a list of T cell receptor beta chains from one sample in a study of T-cell reconstitution after alpha-beta-depleted transplantation in children. MiXCR, applied by TCRdb to the PCR reads, yields one record per CDR3 protein. The table shows just under 550,000 distinct CDR3 sequences, with roughly 18% occurring only once. Material: PBMCs from the stem cell graft donor, obtained from the stem cell graft. Every receptor here comes from a human donor who donated a stem cell graft to a child with acute lymphoblastic leukemia. Each CDR3 is given with its conserved first and last residue. Fields, in order: V gene, J gene, CDR3 protein.

TRBV5-1	TRBJ2-3	CASSLADQSTDTQYF
TRBV12-3/TRBV12-4	TRBJ2-1	CASRAGTAAGNEQFF
TRBV15	TRBJ2-1	CATSREEFRGPREQFF
TRBV7-2	TRBJ2-7	CASSLGPTRTYEQYF
TRBV18	TRBJ2-5	CASSPGQARRETQYF
TRBV10-3	TRBJ2-7	CAISDALAGFYEQYF
TRBV11-2	TRBJ1-4	CASSLFAGADEKLFF
TRBV5-1	TRBJ2-2	CASRSAGPSGSLSTGELFF
TRBV11-1	TRBJ2-7	CASSSDSLREQYF
TRBV28	TRBJ2-5	CASSSQQFTDQETQYF
TRBV4-2	TRBJ1-2	CASSREGRGLYGYTF
TRBV2	TRBJ2-3	CASSGPEAGGPADTQYF
TRBV24-1	TRBJ2-7	CATSDLGNDEQYF
TRBV5-1	TRBJ2-7	CASSLSQGVWYEQYF
TRBV6-4	TRBJ2-1	CASSDGRYNEQFF
TRBV7-8	TRBJ2-1	CASSKRSSSYNEQFF
TRBV3-1	TRBJ2-2	CASSHPGPNTGELFF
TRBV12-3/TRBV12-4	TRBJ2-1	CASNPHTGTSYNEQFF
TRBV7-2	TRBJ2-2	CASSKGLVNSGELFF
TRBV10-2	TRBJ1-2	CASVASLGRGYTF
TRBV29-1	TRBJ1-1	CSVEWVYRAGVRNTEAFF
TRBV25-1	TRBJ2-1	CASSELDRVTYNEQFF
TRBV9	TRBJ1-2	CASSVGLAGGRGYTF
TRBV12-3/TRBV12-4	TRBJ2-7	CASSFSLYEQYF
TRBV20-1	TRBJ2-7	CSARAGGAHEQYF
TRBV20-1	TRBJ1-2	CSASRNREMSYTF
TRBV20-1	TRBJ2-7	CSARTGALYEQYF
TRBV5-1	TRBJ2-7	CASATGGGYEQYF
TRBV27	TRBJ2-6	CASKGRGSPLGANVLTF
TRBV18	TRBJ2-7	CASSPPGRALMSYEQYF
TRBV30	TRBJ1-4	CAWSRTTASNEKLFF
TRBV7-8	TRBJ1-5	CASSLEQALVGNQPQHF
TRBV7-8	TRBJ2-2	CASSPPDSANTGELFF
TRBV7-8	TRBJ2-1	CASSRGLTGGNEQFF
TRBV25-1	TRBJ1-1	CASSLSGTGGTEAFF